Listed below are T cell receptor beta chains from one sample, sequenced in a study of blood T cell repertoires in COVID-19. Produced via immunoSEQ multiplex PCR; TCRdb's table is partial and in-frame only. This sample has 310,000 or so clones; 90% occur once, and the top ten carry about 1.7%. The source material was PBMCs or T cells enriched from blood (not recorded which). The receptors were sampled from a woman aged 18-35 years with acute COVID-19. The CDR3 runs from the conserved cysteine through the conserved F or W. D genes are given only for firm matches. Expanded clones get a size class; other rows say once, few or many, or leave the size out.

clone size,V gene,D gene,J gene,CDR3 DNA,CDR3 protein
once,TRBV4-2,TRBD1,TRBJ2-1,TGTGCCAGCAGCCAAGAAAGGGGGACAGGCCCATCCTACAATGAGCAGTTCTTC,CASSQERGTGPSYNEQFF
-,TRBV25-1,-,TRBJ1-4,TGTGCCAGCAGTGAATATATCGGGGCGGGGAGGGGAGAAAAACTGTTTTTT,CASSEYIGAGRGEKLFF
-,TRBV7-8,TRBD2,TRBJ2-2,TGTGCCAGCAGCTCCTACCTAGCGGGAGGGGAAAAACGGTGGGACACCGGGGAGCTGTTTTTT,CASSSYLAGGEKRWDTGELFF
-,TRBV2,-,TRBJ1-2,TGTGCCAGCAGTGAAGAGACAGTTAACTATGGCTACACCTTC,CASSEETVNYGYTF
-,TRBV7-9,TRBD1,TRBJ2-5,TGTGCCAGCAGCCCGGGACAGGGAGCCGTAGAGACCCAGTACTTC,CASSPGQGAVETQYF
-,TRBV29-1,TRBD1,TRBJ2-7,TGCAGCGTAGGACAGGGCACCACCTACGAGCAGTACTTC,CSVGQGTTYEQYF
-,TRBV28,-,TRBJ1-2,TGTGCCAGCAGCACAGGGTTGGGCAGAAGCCTTCGAGGCTACACCTTC,CASSTGLGRSLRGYTF
-,TRBV19,-,TRBJ1-5,TGTGCCAGTAGTATGGGTTGGGCTCGGCCCCAGCATTTT,CASSMGWARPQHF
-,TRBV11-3,-,TRBJ1-2,TGTGCCAGCAGCTTAGAAGGGGGTTTAAACTATGGCTACACCTTC,CASSLEGGLNYGYTF
-,TRBV5-1,TRBD2,TRBJ2-7,TGCGCCAGCAGCTCCCGGTCTAGCGGGACCTACGAGCAGTACTTC,CASSSRSSGTYEQYF
once,TRBV6-5,TRBD1,TRBJ1-5,TGTGCCAGCAGCCAGACAGGGTTCTCCAATCAGCCCCAGCATTTT,CASSQTGFSNQPQHF
-,TRBV6-5,-,TRBJ1-2,TGTGCCAGCAGTTACGGCGGCTACTATGGCTACACCTTC,CASSYGGYYGYTF
-,TRBV4-2,TRBD1,TRBJ2-5,TGTGCCAGCAGCCAAGGCAGGGGGCGTCAAGAGACCCAGTACTTC,CASSQGRGRQETQYF
-,TRBV5-4,-,TRBJ2-2,TGTGCCAGCAGCTTGATAGACTACTACACCGGGGAGCTGTTTTTT,CASSLIDYYTGELFF
few,TRBV19,-,TRBJ1-2,TGTGCCAGTAGTATGGCCATTACAGGGCTAAACTATGGCTACACCTTC,CASSMAITGLNYGYTF
-,TRBV14,-,TRBJ2-7,TGTGCCAGCAGCCAAGAACCCCCGGGACACCCCACCTACGAGCAGTACTTC,CASSQEPPGHPTYEQYF
-,TRBV5-4,TRBD2,TRBJ2-1,TGTGCCAGCAGCGACACTAGCGGGAGGGCCCCTGAGCAGTTCTTC,CASSDTSGRAPEQFF
-,TRBV19,TRBD1,TRBJ2-7,TGTGCCAGTAGTAAGGGCGGGACAGGGTTTATTTTCTACGAGCAGTACTTC,CASSKGGTGFIFYEQYF
-,TRBV27,TRBD2,TRBJ2-5,TGTGCCAGCAGTCCCCCAATGACTAGCGGGAGTGGGGGAGAGACCCAGTACTTC,CASSPPMTSGSGGETQYF
-,TRBV28,TRBD1,TRBJ2-7,TGTGCCAGCAGTTTATCAGGGGGTCCTAACGAGCAGTACTTC,CASSLSGGPNEQYF
few,TRBV6-5,-,TRBJ1-2,TGTGCCAGCAGTCCGGGGGTCCTGGAGGATGGCTACACCTTC,CASSPGVLEDGYTF
-,TRBV7-8,-,TRBJ2-3,TGTGCCAGCAGCCTTCGAGGGCCCCAACTAAGCACAGATACGCAGTATTTT,CASSLRGPQLSTDTQYF
-,TRBV6-5,-,TRBJ1-3,TGTGCCAGCAGTTACTCGGGGGGACTCTCTGGAAACACCATATATTTT,CASSYSGGLSGNTIYF
few,TRBV18,TRBD2,TRBJ2-7,TGTGCCAGCTCACCAATAGCGGGAATCAGCCACGAGCAGTACTTC,CASSPIAGISHEQYF
-,TRBV27,-,TRBJ1-6,TGTGCCAGCAGTCTCACCAGCTCCTATAATTCACCCCTCCACTTT,CASSLTSSYNSPLHF
-,TRBV7-3,TRBD1,TRBJ2-2,TGTGCCAGCAGCTCGCAGGGGGCTCCCACCGGGGAGCTGTTTTTT,CASSSQGAPTGELFF
-,TRBV5-1,TRBD1,TRBJ1-1,TGCGCCAGCAGCTCGGACACCGGGACAGGTGAAGCTTTCTTT,CASSSDTGTGEAFF
-,TRBV19,-,TRBJ1-2,TGTGCCAGTAGTATAGATCTGGAGGGGAGTAACTATGGCTACACCTTC,CASSIDLEGSNYGYTF
-,TRBV4-3,TRBD2,TRBJ2-1,TGCGCCAGCAGCCAAGATTGGCTAGCGGGAGGGCCTGACTACAATGAGCAGTTCTTC,CASSQDWLAGGPDYNEQFF
-,TRBV5-6,TRBD1,TRBJ2-1,TGTGCCAGCAGCCTCAGTCTCAGGGGGCCTCCCTACAATGAGCAGTTCTTC,CASSLSLRGPPYNEQFF
-,TRBV7-9,-,TRBJ2-1,TGTGCCAGCAGCGTCCCCGACTCCAATGAGCAGTTCTTC,CASSVPDSNEQFF
-,TRBV5-1,-,TRBJ2-1,TGCGCCAGCAGCATATTCGGGCAGGGTGGCAATGAGCAGTTCTTC,CASSIFGQGGNEQFF
once,TRBV29-1,TRBD2,TRBJ2-5,TGCAGCGTTGAAAGACTAGCGGAAGAGGAGACCCAGTACTTC,CSVERLAEEETQYF
-,TRBV5-6,TRBD2,TRBJ2-1,TGTGCCAGCAGCTTCAGACTAGCGGGCGTTTCGATCTACAATGAGCAGTTCTTC,CASSFRLAGVSIYNEQFF
-,TRBV4-3,-,TRBJ2-1,TGCGCCAGCAGCCCAGGGGGGATTGAGCAGTTCTTC,CASSPGGIEQFF
-,TRBV5-6,-,TRBJ2-1,TGTGCCAGCAGCTTGGATCGGGGAGCGACCTACAATGAGCAGTTCTTC,CASSLDRGATYNEQFF
once,TRBV7-2,-,TRBJ1-4,TGTGCCAGCAGCTTAGGCGGGACTGATTATGAAAAACTGTTTTTT,CASSLGGTDYEKLFF
-,TRBV5-1,TRBD1,TRBJ2-1,TGCGCCAGCAGCTTGGGGGGACAGGGTGTGGAGCAGTTCTTC,CASSLGGQGVEQFF
-,TRBV18,-,TRBJ1-2,TGTGCCAGCTCACCTAGACAGGCTAACTATGGCTACACCTTC,CASSPRQANYGYTF
-,TRBV7-9,TRBD2,TRBJ2-3,TGTGCCAGCAGCTTAACTCTAGCGGGCGCCACAGATACGCAGTATTTT,CASSLTLAGATDTQYF
-,TRBV7-2,TRBD1,TRBJ2-1,TGTGCCAGCAGCTTAAGACAGGGGGCGCCGATTGAGCAGTTCTTC,CASSLRQGAPIEQFF
-,TRBV7-2,TRBD1,TRBJ1-2,TGTGCCAGCAGCCGGGACAGGGGGCGAAACTATGGCTACACCTTC,CASSRDRGRNYGYTF
-,TRBV30,TRBD2,TRBJ2-1,TGTGCCTGGCAAAGCGGGAGAGGGGGGTACAATGAGCAGTTCTTC,CAWQSGRGGYNEQFF
-,TRBV4-1,-,TRBJ2-7,TGCGCCAGCAGCCAACAGCCCCCGGGAGTGGTGGGCTACGAGCAGTACTTC,CASSQQPPGVVGYEQYF
-,TRBV11-2,TRBD2,TRBJ2-5,TGTGCCAGCAGCTTAGATCCGGGGGGAGAGACCCAGTACTTC,CASSLDPGGETQYF
-,TRBV28,-,TRBJ1-2,TGTGCCAGCAGTTCCGGTGGCCGACAGTCCCCCGGTGGCTACACCTTC,CASSSGGRQSPGGYTF
once,TRBV29-1,TRBD2,TRBJ2-1,TGCAGCGTTGAAGGGAGCGGGAGGAGCTCCTACAATGAGCAGTTCTTC,CSVEGSGRSSYNEQFF
once,TRBV5-6,-,TRBJ2-3,TGTGCCAGCAGCTTGGGACCCCCAGGGGATACGCAGTATTTT,CASSLGPPGDTQYF
-,TRBV19,TRBD2,TRBJ2-1,TGTGCCAGTAGTATGAACCTAGCGGGAGTTTCCAATGAGCAGTTCTTC,CASSMNLAGVSNEQFF
once,TRBV6-5,TRBD1,TRBJ2-2,TGTGCCAGCAGACCTACAGGGGTCGACACCGGGGAGCTGTTTTTT,CASRPTGVDTGELFF
-,TRBV14,TRBD2,TRBJ2-1,TGTGCCAGCAGCCCGGGACTAGCAAAGACCAATGGTAATGAGCAGTTCTTC,CASSPGLAKTNGNEQFF
-,TRBV20-1,-,TRBJ2-7,TGCAGTGCTAGCTTGTCCGACGAGCAGTACTTC,CSASLSDEQYF
-,TRBV5-1,TRBD2,TRBJ2-1,TGCGCCAGCAGCCTTGCACTAGCGGGGTCCTACAATGAGCAGTTCTTC,CASSLALAGSYNEQFF
-,TRBV24-1,-,TRBJ1-3,TGTGCCACCAGTGACAAGTCTAGCCTGGGAGAACCTGGAAACACCATATATTTT,CATSDKSSLGEPGNTIYF
-,TRBV4-1,TRBD2,TRBJ2-3,TGCGCCAGCAGCCGACTACTAGCGGAGGGCACAGATACGCAGTATTTT,CASSRLLAEGTDTQYF
-,TRBV6-1,TRBD2,TRBJ2-7,TGTGCCAGCAGTGAAGCGCCGGGAGGGACTAGCGGGTACGAGCAGTACTTC,CASSEAPGGTSGYEQYF
-,TRBV10-3,TRBD2,TRBJ2-1,TGTGCCATCAGCGAAGGGACTACATCCTACAATGAGCAGTTCTTC,CAISEGTTSYNEQFF
-,TRBV30,TRBD2,TRBJ2-7,TGTGCCTCACAGGGACTAGCGGGAGGTGTCGAGCAGTACTTC,CASQGLAGGVEQYF